These 11 T cell receptor beta chains were sequenced from one sample in a study of T-cell memory formation after mild COVID-19 (dated by TCRdb to about 2021). The library was prepared using 5' RACE. The reads were generated on an Illumina NovaSeq 6000. The public sequencing data were trimmed at Q25 with fastp and processed into clonotypes with MiXCR by TCRdb, which kept only in-frame beta chains. Every CDR3 protein is listed once, alongside the most common genes and DNA of its rows. Here the sample has 540,000 or so distinct CDR3 sequences; roughly 21% occur a single time. Of the sample, approximately 12% falls within the top ten clones. Specimen: PBMCs or a T cell subset sorted from them (not recorded which). Source of these receptors: an adult woman who had mild COVID-19 (a few samples of this study predate the infection). The sample titles of this study are shuffled in the database, so cell type and time point are left out; the donor was told from shared clones.

The V call is TRBV24-1, the J call TRBJ2-2; TRBD1 matches at 9 bases. The CDR3 covers 16 residues. Trimming at V came to 0 bases and at J to 3 bases, leaving 1 base not matched to a gene. CDR1 is KGHDR and CDR2 is SFDVKD in the germline V gene. The CDR3 DNA is TGTGCCACCAGTGATTTGACAGGGGGCGACACCGGGGAGCTGTTTTTT. Amino acid sequence: CATSDLTGGDTGELFF.

This clonotype was detected a few times. The rearrangement joins TRBV12-3 or TRBV12-4 to TRBJ2-7; 9 nucleotides match TRBD1. The CDR3 spans 15 residues. The V and J ends lost 6 bases and 7 bases, in that order; junction bases with no gene match: 13. In DNA form, the CDR3 reads TGTGCCAGCAGCCTAGGGACAGGGCCTTTGGGAGAGCAGTACTTC. Encoded protein: CASSLGTGPLGEQYF.

This clonotype was detected only a few times. The chain is built from TRBV9 and TRBJ2-5; tentatively, D is TRBD2 (5 bases). The CDR3 loop spans 16 amino acids. CDR1 and CDR2 (germline): SGDLS, YYNGEE. The V gene lost 4 bases and the J gene lost 5 bases, with 21 bases spanning the gap. As DNA, the CDR3 is TGTGCCAGCAGCTCAACATCGGGATTGATGGCGGAGACCCAGTACTTC. Translation: CASSSTSGLMAETQYF.

This chain links TRBV29-1 with TRBJ2-7; the D gene is possibly TRBD1 (8 bases). The CDR3 has 16 amino acids. CDR1 and CDR2 (germline): SQVTM, ANQGSEA. V lost 4 bases to trimming and J lost 6 bases, with 25 bases between them. CDR3 bases: TGCAGCGTTGGAGTTGGTGACAGGGGACTATTAGGCGAGCAGTACTTC. This codes for CSVGVGDRGLLGEQYF.

This clonotype came up once. The J gene is TRBJ2-1, the V gene TRBV7-9; D possibly uses TRBD1 or TRBD2 (5 bases each). CDR3 length: 15 residues. Germline V lookup: CDR1 SEHNR, CDR2 FQNEAQ (reference sequence). The germline V and J ends were trimmed by 6 bases and 3 bases, with 15 bases remaining between them. The CDR3 region has the DNA TGTGCCAGCAGTTTTGGGACCGCCGGCTACAATGAGCAGTTCTTC. This codes for CASSFGTAGYNEQFF.

V is TRBV29-1 and J is TRBJ1-1; TRBD1 might be the D (6 bases). V gave up 2 bases and J gave up 0 bases, with 13 bases separating them. This CDR3 is 15 amino acids long. In germline, CDR1 is SQVTM, CDR2 ANQGSEA. CDR3 amino acids: CSVEYRERLNTEAFF. CDR3 DNA sequence: TGCAGCGTTGAATACAGGGAGCGTTTGAACACTGAAGCTTTCTTT.

This clonotype has a handful of counts. CDR3 DNA sequence: TGTGCCAGCTCACCTGTTACAGGGGTCGGGACTGAAGCTTTCTTT. Amino acids: CASSPVTGVGTEAFF. The J gene is TRBJ1-1, the V gene TRBV18; 7 positions match TRBD1. Germline CDR1 reads KGHSH; CDR2 reads LQKENI. The CDR3 is 15 residues long. The J segment lost 5 bases and the V segment lost 3 bases, leaving 9 bases of the junction unmatched.

V gene TRBV3-1 combines with J gene TRBJ1-1; no firm D call. There are 17 residues in the CDR3. CDR1 LGHDT and CDR2 YNNKEL come from the germline V gene (reference sequence). The V gene lost 0 bases and the J gene lost 0 bases, with 14 bases spanning the gap. This CDR3 reads CASSQDGEGPLNTEAFF. Written as DNA, the CDR3 is TGTGCCAGCAGCCAAGATGGGGAGGGCCCGTTGAACACTGAAGCTTTCTTT.

The V gene is TRBV6-1, the J gene TRBJ1-5; no clear D. Germline V gene sequence: CDR1 MNHNS, CDR2 SASEGT. Deletions cut 6 bases from V and 3 bases from J, with 15 bases between. The CDR3 has 15 amino acids. CDR3 nucleotides: TGTGCCAGCAGGCCGGGCAAGACCATCAATCAGCCCCAGCATTTT. It specifies CASRPGKTINQPQHF.

This clonotype was detected ten times or more. The rearrangement uses TRBV7-6 and TRBJ1-5; D is unclear. With 0 bases removed from V and 6 bases from J, the gap between germline ends came to 12 bases. From germline, CDR1 is SGHVS and CDR2 FNYEAQ. CDR3 length: 15 amino acids. In DNA form, the CDR3 reads TGTGCCAGCAGCTTAGCAGGCCAGGCCAGTCAGCCCCAGCATTTT. Its protein is CASSLAGQASQPQHF.

This clonotype has more than one count but fewer than ten. The chain links TRBV29-1 to TRBJ2-7; 7 nucleotides match TRBD1. Trimming at V came to 1 base and at J to 7 bases, leaving 10 bases not matched to a gene. The CDR3 loop spans 14 amino acids. Germline assignment: CDR1 SQVTM and CDR2 ANQGSEA. The CDR3 nucleotides read TGCAGCGTTGAAGGGCGACAGGGCGAGGTGGAGCAGTACTTC. This translates into CSVEGRQGEVEQYF.